This record looks at one TCR beta chain sequence and its context. The sample carries other DNA sequences with the same CDR3. PCR primers comprised 60 Vbeta and 13 Jbeta primers. Here immunoSEQ multiplex PCR was the method, and the copy in TCRdb shows in-frame clones only, minus some. The sample includes some 120,000 clones, roughly two thirds seen only once; the top ten take approximately 1.5%. In germline, CDR1 is GTSNPN, CDR2 SVGIG (reference sequence). The CDR3 loop spans 15 amino acids. The ends lost 2 bases at V and 9 bases at J; junction bases unmatched: 13. The data originate from a study of cytomegalovirus exposure and HLA in healthy donors. Turning to the study itself: An early data release held approximately 85 million unique TCRs from HLA-typed donors.

The sequence was collected from a man younger than 45 in good health and CMV-seropositive. The sample comprised PBMCs. The V and J genes are TRBV30 and TRBJ2-3; TRBD2 aligns across 8 bases. The CDR3 reads CAWSPRPGLARTQYF. The CDR3 DNA reads as TGTGCCTGGAGTCCACGACCCGGACTAGCAAGGACGCAGTATTTT.